The 32 T cell receptor beta chains reported below all come from one sample, sequenced in a study of post-analysis software for immune sequencing data. No antigen has been identified for these receptors. Study results and limitations: Higher frequency in patients than in controls was seen for roughly five TRBV segments, with TRBV5-6, TRBV5-1 and TRBV20-1 among them.

Unique molecular identifiers had been added to the TCR beta cDNA libraries. TCRdb passed the PCR reads through MiXCR, listing each CDR3 protein once. This table has fewer than 900,000 distinct CDR3 sequences, more than 45% appearing once. Sequencing input: blood. The receptor set was obtained from a girl between 10 and 17 years old with multiple sclerosis.

CDR3: CASSYSSSANQETQYF. The CDR3 DNA sequence: TGTGCCAGCAGTTACAGCTCTAGCGCCAACCAAGAGACCCAGTACTTC. The genes are TRBV6-5 and TRBJ2-5; perhaps TRBD2 as D (6 bases). The germline V gene encodes CDR1 MNHEY and CDR2 SVGAGI. The V and J ends lost 2 bases and 0 bases respectively, with 13 bases between them. The CDR3 is made up of 16 amino acids.

The rearrangement links TRBV5-6 to TRBJ2-5; D perhaps matches TRBD1 (6 bases). Germline V lookup: CDR1 SGHDT, CDR2 YYEEEE. The CDR3 runs 12 residues. V was trimmed by 0 bases and J by 13 bases, leaving 13 bases between them. The CDR3 DNA reads TGTGCCAGCAGCTTGGCCGGGACATCCTTGTACTTC. This codes for CASSLAGTSLYF.

V usage is TRBV9 and J usage is TRBJ2-1, with 7 nucleotides matching TRBD2. CDR3 size: 15 residues. J was trimmed by 5 bases and V by 0 bases; bases with no gene match: 5. Germline CDR1 SGDLS, CDR2 YYNGEE. CDR3 region: CASSVATSLHNEQFF. The CDR3 DNA sequence: TGTGCCAGCAGCGTAGCGACTAGCCTCCACAATGAGCAGTTCTTC.

This clonotype has only a few counts. The rearrangement uses TRBV13 and TRBJ2-1, with TRBD1 matching over 7 bases. V was clipped by 4 bases and J by 3 bases; unmatched bases: 12. Germline lookup yields CDR1 PRHDT and CDR2 FYEKMQ (reference sequence). The CDR3 covers 17 residues. This chain's CDR3 is CASSSPGWSGGYNEQFF. Here the CDR3 DNA reads TGTGCCAGCAGCTCCCCGGGATGGTCAGGGGGCTACAATGAGCAGTTCTTC.

This clonotype was observed a handful of times. The chain combines TRBV3-1 with TRBJ2-1; TRBD2 aligns across 11 bases. Germline trimming cut 3 bases from V and 4 bases from J; bases unmatched to any gene: 8. Germline V gene lookup returns CDR1 LGHDT and CDR2 YNNKEL (reference sequence). The CDR3 covers 17 residues. DNA of the CDR3: TGTGCCAGCAGCCAGACTAGCGGGACCCCTGGGTACAATGAGCAGTTCTTC. This encodes CASSQTSGTPGYNEQFF.

J is TRBJ2-7 and V is TRBV10-3; 9 bases map to TRBD2. Germline CDR1 and CDR2: ENHRY and SYGVKD. The ends lost 1 base at V and 1 base at J; junction bases unmatched: 5. The CDR3 length is 16 residues. The CDR3 spells CAISEWSSGNSYEQYF. The CDR3 coding sequence is TGTGCCATCAGTGAGTGGTCTAGCGGGAATTCCTACGAGCAGTACTTC.

The chain combines TRBV7-8 with TRBJ2-5; 11 bases are shared with TRBD2. The CDR3 spans 17 residues. Germline CDR1 reads SGHVS; CDR2 reads FQNEAQ. Unmatched junction bases numbered 11, after V lost 6 bases and J lost 2 bases. In nucleotides, the CDR3 is TGTGCCAGCAGATCCGGGACTAGCGGTAGCGAACAAGAGACCCAGTACTTC. It specifies CASRSGTSGSEQETQYF.

The chain employs TRBV6-6 and TRBJ2-5; either TRBD1 or TRBD2 may supply D (5 bases each). The J call is uncertain, as TRBJ2-7 better fits the DNA end. The CDR3 is 15 residues long. Per germline, CDR1 MNHNY and CDR2 SVGAGI (reference sequence). The CDR3, as DNA: TGTGCCAGCAGTTACGGCGAGGGGCTCCACTACGAGCAGTACTTC. Protein: CASSYGEGLHYEQYF.

This clonotype came up once. The chain is built from TRBV4-2 and TRBJ1-1; no definite D call. Germline V gene sequence: CDR1 LGHNA, CDR2 YNFKEQ. V shed 1 base and J shed 7 bases, with 7 bases lying between them. This CDR3 contains 12 residues. CDR3: CASSQGEGEAFF. As DNA, the CDR3 is TGTGCCAGCAGCCAAGGGGAGGGTGAAGCTTTCTTT.

The rearrangement links TRBV2 to TRBJ2-5; D ambiguous. The CDR3 spans 14 residues. V gave up 8 bases and J gave up 0 bases, with 13 bases separating them. Germline CDR1 and CDR2: SNHLY and FYNNEI. This CDR3 is CASLGFQYQETQYF. The CDR3, as DNA: TGTGCCAGCCTTGGATTTCAGTACCAAGAGACCCAGTACTTC.

The chain has TRBV11-2 and TRBJ2-7; unclear D gene. The DNA end is a closer match to TRBJ2-5, so the J assignment may be wrong. The germline CDR1 and CDR2 sequences are SGHAT and FQNNGV. The CDR3 is 13 amino acids. The CDR3 DNA follows: TGTGCCAGCAGCTTAAACGGAAAAGAGACCCAGTACTTC. Its protein product is CASSLNGKETQYF.

In regard to this clonotype: A junction boundary mismatches the germline segment, possibly from a read error. V usage is TRBV6-2 or TRBV6-3 and J usage is TRBJ2-1; possibly TRBD1 or TRBD2 for D (5 bases each). The germline V gene has CDR1 MNHEY and CDR2 SVGEGT. The length of the CDR3 is 15 residues. Here the CDR3 DNA reads TGTGCCGGCAGTTCCGGGACCCACCTGATCAATGAGCAGTTCTTC. Translated: CAGSSGTHLINEQFF.

The chain employs TRBV5-1 and TRBJ1-2, with 7 bases identical to TRBD1. V shed 1 base and J 0 bases; nucleotides not matched to a gene: 15. Germline CDR1 SGHRS, CDR2 YFSETQ. There are 19 residues in the CDR3. The CDR3 DNA is TGCGCCAGCAGCTTGACAGGGGCTACCAGAAGAGGGACTAACTATGGCTACACCTTC. Translating it yields CASSLTGATRRGTNYGYTF.

The rearrangement uses TRBV28 and TRBJ2-3; 9 nucleotides align to TRBD1. CDR1 and CDR2 (germline): MDHEN, SYDVKM. This CDR3 contains 16 residues. The J segment lost 2 bases and the V segment lost 6 bases, leaving 9 bases of the junction unmatched. Written as DNA, the CDR3 is TGTGCCAGCAGCCGCGGGACAGGGCAAGTCACAGATACGCAGTATTTT. This sequence encodes CASSRGTGQVTDTQYF. The full variable domain, completed using reference TRBV28 and TRBJ2-3, is DVKVTQSSRYLVKRTGEKVFLECVQDMDHENMFWYRQDPGLGLRLIYFSYDVKMKEKGDIPEGYSVSREKKERFSLILESASTNQTSMYLCASSRGTGQVTDTQYFGPGTRLTVL.

The CDR3 here is CASSSDLEQYF. CDR3 coding DNA: TGTGCCAGCAGCTCGGATCTCGAGCAGTACTTC. The gene calls are TRBV6-2 or TRBV6-3 and TRBJ2-5; D is unclear. The J call may be mistaken, given a closer DNA end match to TRBJ2-7. Germline values: CDR1 MNHEY, CDR2 SVGEGT. The CDR3 loop spans 11 amino acids.

This chain joins TRBV3-1 and TRBJ2-5; the D gene could be TRBD1 or TRBD2 (5 bases each). V lost 0 bases, J lost 5 bases, and 10 bases lay in between. The CDR3 is 14 residues long. Germline V lookup: CDR1 LGHDT, CDR2 YNNKEL (reference sequence). CDR3: CASSQEGTKETQYF. CDR3 bases: TGTGCCAGCAGCCAAGAAGGGACGAAGGAGACCCAGTACTTC.

The rearrangement uses TRBV20-1 and TRBJ2-5, with D maybe TRBD2 (5 bases). Germline CDR1 and CDR2: DFQATT and SNEGSKA (reference sequence). V dropped 3 bases and J dropped 4 bases, with 21 bases sitting between them. CDR3 length equals 16 residues. For the CDR3, the DNA is TGCAGTGCTAGCGGGAAACGACGCTTTTGGGGAGAGACCCAGTACTTC. Encoded protein: CSASGKRRFWGETQYF.

The rearrangement links TRBV7-9 to TRBJ2-6; D is ambiguous. The germline V and J ends were trimmed by 7 bases and 0 bases, with 10 bases remaining between them. Per the germline V gene, CDR1 is SEHNR and CDR2 is FQNEAQ (reference sequence). This CDR3 spans 15 amino acids. The CDR3: CASTFQISGANVLTF. The CDR3 DNA reads as TGTGCCAGCACCTTCCAGATCTCTGGGGCCAACGTCCTGACTTTC. Full variable domain (outside the CDR3, taken from reference TRBV7-9 and TRBJ2-6): DTGVSQNPRHKITKRGQNVTFRCDPISEHNRLYWYRQTLGQGPEFLTYFQNEAQLEKSRLLSDRFSAERPKGSFSTLEIQRTEQGDSAMYLCASTFQISGANVLTFGAGSRLTVL.

The CDR3 DNA is TGTGCCAGCAGTTTGGACGCGTTCTACAATGAGCAGTTCTTC. Protein product: CASSLDAFYNEQFF. V usage is TRBV12-3 or TRBV12-4 and J usage is TRBJ2-1; no reliable D call. The V and J ends lost 3 bases and 3 bases respectively, with 9 bases between them. CDR3 length equals 14 residues.

A few counts support this clonotype. This sequence joins TRBV20-1 and TRBJ1-2; TRBD1 aligns across 8 bases. The CDR3 covers 14 residues. J lost 7 bases, V lost 1 base, and 8 bases had no gene match. The V gene's germline CDR1 is DFQATT and CDR2 SNEGSKA (reference sequence). The CDR3 spells CSARGGQGASGYTF. The CDR3 DNA is TGCAGTGCTAGAGGTGGGCAGGGGGCGAGTGGCTACACCTTC.

In its sample, this clonotype was seen a few times. The rearrangement joins TRBV11-2 to TRBJ2-7, with 15 bases lining up with TRBD2. The last part of the DNA fits TRBJ2-5 better; the J call may be wrong. Germline V gene sequence: CDR1 SGHAT, CDR2 FQNNGV. The CDR3 length is 18 residues. CDR3: CASSPSSGTSGRTETQYF. CDR3 in DNA: TGTGCCAGCAGCCCCTCGTCGGGGACTAGCGGGAGGACGGAGACCCAGTACTTC.

Ten or more counts support this clonotype. The chain uses TRBV29-1 and TRBJ2-1; D is undetermined. V gave up 3 bases and J gave up 5 bases, with 14 bases separating them. The CDR3 extends over 14 amino acids. Germline V gene lookup returns CDR1 SQVTM and CDR2 ANQGSEA. The CDR3 region is CSVDRYAGDNEQFF. For the CDR3, the DNA is TGCAGCGTTGATCGGTATGCTGGCGACAATGAGCAGTTCTTC.

The chain couples TRBV28 to TRBJ1-2; D gene uncertain. The CDR3 sequence is 10 residues long. From germline, CDR1 is MDHEN and CDR2 SYDVKM. V lost 6 bases and J 10 bases, leaving 9 bases between the germline ends. The CDR3 coding sequence is TGTGCCAGCAGCCAGAGGGACTACACCTTC. Its translation is CASSQRDYTF.

The gene calls are TRBV12-3 or TRBV12-4 and TRBJ2-4, with 16 bases identical to TRBD2. The end of the DNA aligns better with TRBJ2-7, so the J call may be wrong. This CDR3 is 18 amino acids long. The DNA for the CDR3 is TGTGCCAGCAGTTCTGAGACGGGACTAGCGGGAGGGCCCTACGAGCAGTACTTC. Amino acids: CASSSETGLAGGPYEQYF.

The V gene is TRBV7-8, the J gene TRBJ2-5; D perhaps matches TRBD2 (5 bases). V was trimmed by 5 bases and J by 4 bases, leaving 11 bases between them. Germline V gene lookup returns CDR1 SGHVS and CDR2 FQNEAQ. The CDR3 contains 13 residues. DNA for the CDR3: TGTGCCAGCAGCCCCCAGCGGAGAGAGACCCAGTACTTC. The encoded protein is CASSPQRRETQYF.

This clonotype has only a few counts. The rearrangement uses TRBV29-1 and TRBJ1-1; TRBD1 is a possible D gene (6 bases). V was clipped by 4 bases and J by 8 bases, with 14 bases between them. Germline CDR1 and CDR2: SQVTM and ANQGSEA. The CDR3 is 12 amino acids. DNA for the CDR3: TGCAGCGTTGGTTCGGGGGCGACGGAAGCTTTCTTT. This encodes CSVGSGATEAFF.

The CDR3 bases are TGTGCCAGCAGCCAAGATCGACAGGGGTTAGAGACCCAGTACTTC. This codes for CASSQDRQGLETQYF. The chain uses TRBV14 and TRBJ2-5; 8 nucleotides align to TRBD1. The CDR3 is made up of 15 amino acids. Germline CDR1 reads SGHDN; CDR2 reads FVKESK. After removal of 0 bases from V and 4 bases from J, the junction contained 4 bases not matched to a gene.

The CDR3 protein is CASGTGPPPYEQYF. The DNA of the CDR3 is TGTGCCAGCGGCACAGGGCCGCCCCCCTACGAGCAGTACTTC. The chain recombines TRBV7-2 with TRBJ2-7; weak D call: TRBD1 (6 bases). CDR3 length equals 14 residues. Trimming shortened V by 8 bases and J by 2 bases, and 16 bases separated the two germline ends. The germline gives CDR1 SGHTA, CDR2 FQGNSA.

For the CDR3, the DNA is TGTGCCAGCAGCCGTCCGGGACAGGGGGCCCACGGGCAGTACTTC. Protein sequence: CASSRPGQGAHGQYF. The chain combines TRBV27 with TRBJ2-7, with 12 bases fitting TRBD1. With 6 bases clipped from V and 9 bases from J, the junction kept 12 bases outside the gene matches. Germline V gene sequence: CDR1 MNHEY, CDR2 SMNVEV (reference sequence). The CDR3 has 15 residues.

This clonotype appeared a few times. The rearrangement links TRBV20-1 to TRBJ1-2, with 9 bases fitting TRBD1. Unmatched junction bases numbered 11, after V lost 5 bases and J lost 4 bases. This CDR3 comprises 15 residues. From germline, CDR1 is DFQATT and CDR2 SNEGSKA (reference sequence). In nucleotides, the CDR3 is TGCAGTGCTCGGATCACAGGGGGCGCGAGCTATGGCTACACCTTC. Translated, it gives CSARITGGASYGYTF.

This clonotype was counted a few times. V usage is TRBV29-1 and J usage is TRBJ2-1; TRBD2 matches 11 bases. Germline trimming cut 4 bases from V and 6 bases from J; bases unmatched to any gene: 5. Germline loops: CDR1 SQVTM, CDR2 ANQGSEA. This CDR3 has 14 amino acids. DNA for the CDR3: TGCAGCGTTGTCAGACTAGCGGGATTCAATGAGCAGTTCTTC. This encodes CSVVRLAGFNEQFF.

The rearrangement uses TRBV9 and TRBJ1-2; TRBD1 might be the D (5 bases). The ends were cut back, 1 base at V and 3 bases at J, with 16 bases in the middle. The CDR3 extends over 16 amino acids. Germline loops: CDR1 SGDLS, CDR2 YYNGEE. CDR3 sequence reads: CASSVNEEQGDYGYTF. CDR3 coding DNA: TGTGCCAGCAGCGTAAATGAGGAGCAGGGTGACTATGGCTACACCTTC. The full variable domain, completed using reference TRBV9 and TRBJ1-2, is DSGVTQTPKHLITATGQRVTLRCSPRSGDLSVYWYQQSLDQGLQFLIQYYNGEERAKGNILERFSAQQFPDLHSELNLSSLELGDSALYFCASSVNEEQGDYGYTFGSGTRLTVV.